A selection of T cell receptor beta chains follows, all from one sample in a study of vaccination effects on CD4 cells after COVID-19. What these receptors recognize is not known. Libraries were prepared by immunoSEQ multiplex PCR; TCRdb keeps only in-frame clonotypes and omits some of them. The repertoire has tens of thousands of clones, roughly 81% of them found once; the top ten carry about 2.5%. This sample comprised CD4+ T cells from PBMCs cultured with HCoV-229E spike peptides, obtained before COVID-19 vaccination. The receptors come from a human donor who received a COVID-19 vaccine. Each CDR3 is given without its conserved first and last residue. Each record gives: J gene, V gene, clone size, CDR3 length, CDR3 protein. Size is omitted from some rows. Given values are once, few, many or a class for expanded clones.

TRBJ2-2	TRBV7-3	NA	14	ASSLKPSGGAGELF
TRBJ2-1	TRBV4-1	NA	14	ASSQETSGGYNEQF
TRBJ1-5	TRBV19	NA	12	ASSTSQGAQPQH
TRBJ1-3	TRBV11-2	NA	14	ASSGRDFLSGNTIY
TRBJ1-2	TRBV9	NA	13	ASSVEQGSDYGYT
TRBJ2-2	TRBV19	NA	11	ASSIFPAGELF
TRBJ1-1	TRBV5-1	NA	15	ASSLYGRTWGDTEAF
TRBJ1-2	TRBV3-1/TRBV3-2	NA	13	ASSENPGTGDGYT
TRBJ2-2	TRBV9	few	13	ASSVRGSNTGELF
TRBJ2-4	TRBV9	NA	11	ASSVDLENIQY